Listed below are T cell receptor beta chains from one sample, sequenced in a study of blood T cell repertoires in COVID-19. The method was immunoSEQ multiplex PCR; TCRdb's version includes in-frame clones alone and lacks a portion of them. The table has 95,000 to 110,000 clones, approximately 90% seen once. Source material: peripheral blood. The receptors originated from a man aged 50-60 years in a cohort sampled during active COVID-19. The CDR3 runs from the conserved cysteine through the conserved F or W. A D gene is named only where the DNA matches it firmly.

CDR3aa: CASSLAGIYNSPLHF; j_gene: TRBJ1-6; v_gene: TRBV5-6; d_gene: -
CDR3aa: CASSYQGHPLNEQFF; j_gene: TRBJ2-1; v_gene: TRBV6-5; d_gene: -
CDR3aa: CASSDRGTANYGYTF; j_gene: TRBJ1-2; v_gene: TRBV6-1; d_gene: TRBD1
CDR3aa: CASSLDGRGRETQYF; j_gene: TRBJ2-5; v_gene: TRBV7-9; d_gene: TRBD1
CDR3aa: CASSRGVGAEAFF; j_gene: TRBJ1-1; v_gene: TRBV9; d_gene: -
CDR3aa: CAISGYSGGPNTGELFF; j_gene: TRBJ2-2; v_gene: TRBV10-3; d_gene: TRBD2
CDR3aa: CASSQDRAGIAFF; j_gene: TRBJ1-1; v_gene: TRBV14; d_gene: -
CDR3aa: CASSLVALLASAGDEQFF; j_gene: TRBJ2-1; v_gene: TRBV7-2; d_gene: -
CDR3aa: CASSLEGTSRRNEQFF; j_gene: TRBJ2-1; v_gene: TRBV7-2; d_gene: TRBD2
CDR3aa: CASSHPLPGQGVKDQPQHF; j_gene: TRBJ1-5; v_gene: TRBV14; d_gene: TRBD1
CDR3aa: CAISGGGLNTEAFF; j_gene: TRBJ1-1; v_gene: TRBV10-3; d_gene: -
CDR3aa: CASSFGGTEAFF; j_gene: TRBJ1-1; v_gene: TRBV5-1; d_gene: -
CDR3aa: CASSADILRTEAFF; j_gene: TRBJ1-1; v_gene: TRBV5-4; d_gene: -
CDR3aa: CASSPFRPGTSFYNEQFF; j_gene: TRBJ2-1; v_gene: TRBV18; d_gene: TRBD2
CDR3aa: CASSPPVKESHEQFF; j_gene: TRBJ2-1; v_gene: TRBV18; d_gene: -
CDR3aa: CASSFRGGGDRGYGYTF; j_gene: TRBJ1-2; v_gene: TRBV13; d_gene: -
CDR3aa: CASSPRGQSYGYTF; j_gene: TRBJ1-2; v_gene: TRBV7-2; d_gene: TRBD1
CDR3aa: CASSTRQGWGYTF; j_gene: TRBJ1-2; v_gene: TRBV19; d_gene: TRBD1
CDR3aa: CSAHRSGEAFF; j_gene: TRBJ1-1; v_gene: TRBV20-1; d_gene: -
CDR3aa: CASGLNSGANVLTF; j_gene: TRBJ2-6; v_gene: TRBV6-6; d_gene: -
CDR3aa: CSVLAGGQPYF; j_gene: TRBJ2-3; v_gene: TRBV29-1; d_gene: TRBD2
CDR3aa: CASSRARAGTNEKLFF; j_gene: TRBJ1-4; v_gene: TRBV19; d_gene: -
CDR3aa: CASSLGQNTGELFF; j_gene: TRBJ2-2; v_gene: TRBV7-2; d_gene: -
CDR3aa: CASRPQGMGYNSPLHF; j_gene: TRBJ1-6; v_gene: TRBV7-2; d_gene: -
CDR3aa: CASRRQGEGQFF; j_gene: TRBJ2-1; v_gene: TRBV11-3; d_gene: TRBD1
CDR3aa: CASSDPGQENEKLFF; j_gene: TRBJ1-4; v_gene: TRBV25-1; d_gene: TRBD1
CDR3aa: CASSYGEGNTEAFF; j_gene: TRBJ1-1; v_gene: TRBV6-5; d_gene: -
CDR3aa: CASSALAGANNEQFF; j_gene: TRBJ2-1; v_gene: TRBV6-4; d_gene: TRBD2
CDR3aa: CSVPPGEGTEAFF; j_gene: TRBJ1-1; v_gene: TRBV29-1; d_gene: -
CDR3aa: CASGLDTSGNTIYF; j_gene: TRBJ1-3; v_gene: TRBV12-5; d_gene: -
CDR3aa: CASKGGGGQPQHF; j_gene: TRBJ1-5; v_gene: TRBV6-5; d_gene: -
CDR3aa: CASSVTKDTQYF; j_gene: TRBJ2-3; v_gene: TRBV9; d_gene: -
CDR3aa: CASSARGTREETQYF; j_gene: TRBJ2-5; v_gene: TRBV19; d_gene: TRBD2
CDR3aa: CASGLGGNYNEQFF; j_gene: TRBJ2-1; v_gene: TRBV12-5; d_gene: TRBD2
CDR3aa: CASSDRYSNQPQHF; j_gene: TRBJ1-5; v_gene: TRBV19; d_gene: -
CDR3aa: CATSDPLAGNRANTGELFF; j_gene: TRBJ2-2; v_gene: TRBV24-1; d_gene: TRBD2
CDR3aa: CASSLGRASNTQYF; j_gene: TRBJ2-3; v_gene: TRBV5-1; d_gene: -
CDR3aa: CASSLQGKSGNTIYF; j_gene: TRBJ1-3; v_gene: TRBV5-6; d_gene: -
CDR3aa: CASWGQIYNEQFF; j_gene: TRBJ2-1; v_gene: TRBV28; d_gene: TRBD1
CDR3aa: CATSDPVVQENTDTQYF; j_gene: TRBJ2-3; v_gene: TRBV24-1; d_gene: -